These 10 T cell receptor beta chains originate from one sample sequenced in a study of blood T cell repertoires in COVID-19. TCRdb's copy holds only in-frame clones and misses some; the assay was immunoSEQ multiplex PCR. Here the sample spans about 220,000 clones, approximately 80% being singletons. Sequencing used peripheral blood. The source is a human donor in a cohort sampled during active COVID-19.

This chain connects TRBV7-2 to TRBJ1-6; no reliable D call. The CDR3 contains 13 residues. V dropped 6 bases and J dropped 8 bases, with 11 bases sitting between them. Germline CDR1 is SGHTA and CDR2 is FQGNSA. The CDR3 DNA reads as TGTGCCAGCAGACCTAACCTAGATTCACCCCTCCACTTT. This translates into CASRPNLDSPLHF.

In DNA form, the CDR3 reads TGTGCCAGCAGCAACAGGGGTTCAGGCACTGAAGCTTTCTTT. Translated: CASSNRGSGTEAFF. The genes are TRBV5-6 and TRBJ1-1, with 7 nucleotides matching TRBD1. J lost 4 bases, V lost 4 bases, and 7 bases had no gene match. Germline V lookup: CDR1 SGHDT, CDR2 YYEEEE. The CDR3 has 14 residues.

The V call is TRBV5-6, the J call TRBJ2-7; D gene uncertain. The germline gives CDR1 SGHDT, CDR2 YYEEEE. The CDR3 consists of 12 residues. The germline V and J ends were trimmed by 2 bases and 6 bases, with 9 bases remaining between them. The CDR3 region has the DNA TGTGCCAGCAGCTTTATGACTCGCGAGCAGTACTTC. This gives the protein CASSFMTREQYF.

The V and J genes are TRBV7-8 and TRBJ2-3, with 7 bases that match TRBD2. CDR3 length: 18 residues. V shed 0 bases and J 1 base; nucleotides not matched to a gene: 10. Germline CDR1 and CDR2: SGHVS and FQNEAQ. CDR3 in amino acids: CASSLATGEGLGTDTQYF. As DNA, the CDR3 is TGTGCCAGCAGCTTAGCGACGGGGGAGGGCCTGGGCACAGATACGCAGTATTTT.

The CDR3 region has the DNA TGTGCCTGGAGCGAGGCAGGGGGGAGTCAGCCCCAGCATTTT. It is translated as CAWSEAGGSQPQHF. V and J are TRBV30 and TRBJ1-5, with 7 nucleotides matching TRBD1. V was clipped by 3 bases and J by 6 bases; unmatched bases: 8. The CDR3 loop spans 14 amino acids. Germline V CDR1 and CDR2: GTSNPN, SVGIG (reference sequence).

The rearrangement joins TRBV6-4 to TRBJ2-7; D is possibly TRBD2 (6 bases). The germline CDR1 and CDR2 sequences are MRHNA and SNTAGT. CDR3 length: 15 amino acids. V lost 8 bases, J lost 3 bases, and 20 bases lay in between. CDR3: CASAEGRGPDYEQYF. DNA of the CDR3: TGTGCCAGCGCGGAGGGCCGGGGCCCGGACTACGAGCAGTACTTC.

The chain carries TRBV28 and TRBJ1-1; 7 nucleotides align to TRBD1. The CDR3 loop spans 11 amino acids. V lost 3 bases, J lost 12 bases, and 4 bases stayed unmatched. Germline V gene sequence: CDR1 MDHEN, CDR2 SYDVKM. This chain's CDR3 is CASSLTGLSFF. CDR3 nucleotide sequence: TGTGCCAGCAGTTTGACAGGGCTCTCTTTCTTT.

The chain has TRBV5-6 and TRBJ2-1; 13 bases line up with TRBD2. V dropped 2 bases and J dropped 5; count of bases not matched to a gene: 13. CDR1 is SGHDT and CDR2 is YYEEEE in the germline V gene. CDR3 length: 19 residues. The CDR3: CASSLGAWTSGRWNNEQFF. The CDR3 DNA reads TGTGCCAGCAGCTTAGGGGCGTGGACTAGCGGGAGATGGAACAATGAGCAGTTCTTC. Combining the CDR3 with reference TRBV5-6 and TRBJ2-1 gives the whole variable domain DAGVTQSPTHLIKTRGQQVTLRCSPKSGHDTVSWYQQALGQGPQFIFQYYEEEERQRGNFPDRFSGHQFPNYSSELNVNALLLGDSALYLCASSLGAWTSGRWNNEQFFGPGTRLTVL.

The chain joins TRBV28 to TRBJ1-2, with D possibly TRBD1 on 5 matching bases. CDR3 length: 13 amino acids. The V end lost 6 bases, the J end lost 4 bases, and 12 bases lay between the germline ends. The germline CDR1 and CDR2 sequences are MDHEN and SYDVKM. The CDR3 loop is CASSGGSAYGYTF. The CDR3 DNA reads as TGTGCCAGCAGCGGGGGTTCGGCCTATGGCTACACCTTC.

The chain carries TRBV15 and TRBJ2-5; 8 positions agree with TRBD1. Per the germline V gene, CDR1 is LNHNV and CDR2 is YYDKDF (reference sequence). This CDR3 spans 17 amino acids. Trimming cost V 3 bases and J 4 bases; bases outside gene matches: 13. CDR3 amino acids: CATSRVVDRGSLETQYF. CDR3 sequence (DNA): TGTGCCACCAGCAGGGTAGTAGACAGGGGATCTCTAGAGACCCAGTACTTC.